This T cell receptor beta chain appears in the sequencing data of a study of human T cells and chemical hapten exposure. This sample's time point: pre-sensitization, week 0. Treatment described: therapeutic diphenylcyclopropenone sensitization with weekly scalp DPC. Germline V gene sequence: CDR1 MDHEN, CDR2 SYDVKM. Germline trimming cut 0 bases from V and 5 bases from J; bases unmatched to any gene: 4. The CDR3 spans 16 residues. Each CDR3 protein is one row after TCRdb ran MiXCR on the RACE reads. Of 180,000 or so distinct CDR3 sequences detected, roughly 30% appear once; the ten largest clones hold less than 3.5%.

This clonotype originated in a woman under 40 with alopecia areata. Some clones in this sample may be carry-over from other donors' samples. The rearrangement uses TRBV28 and TRBJ2-1; the match to TRBD2 covers 10 bases. The input for sequencing was whole blood, taken in connection with sensitization to the hapten diphenylcyclopropenone (DPC). CDR3: CASSLWAAGGHNEQFF. DNA of the CDR3: TGTGCCAGCAGTTTATGGGCAGCGGGGGGGCACAATGAGCAGTTCTTC.